This entry features one TCR beta chain sequence. This sample stems from a study of PD-L1 blockade in urothelial cancer. Using immunoSEQ multiplex PCR, the repertoire was profiled, and TCRdb retains in-frame clones only, with some absent. The sample shows roughly 130,000 clones, approximately 84% of them seen only once. CDR3 size: 14 residues. Germline V CDR1 and CDR2: MDHEN, SYDVKM. Trimming took 3 bases from V and 4 from J, leaving 13 bases between them. The time point: pretreatment peripheral blood. The V and J genes are TRBV28 and TRBJ2-7; tentative D call: TRBD1 (6 bases). Sequencing was performed on PBMCs, taken around atezolizumab (anti-PD-L1) treatment. This receptor was obtained from a man aged 50-59 years with urothelial cancer. This chain's CDR3 is CASSFSQGIYEQYF. The CDR3 DNA reads TGTGCCAGCAGTTTTAGTCAGGGGATTTACGAGCAGTACTTC.